This TCR beta chain was retrieved from a study of blood T cell repertoires in COVID-19 (TCRdb year 2020). For context, the study as a whole: Collaborator samples came from the United States, Italy and Spain and covered acute and convalescent phases of COVID-19. The prospective study material was composed of cDNA or gDNA derived from T cells, B-cell-depleted T cells, or PBMCs. The dataset comprised deeply sampled blood TCRbeta repertoires from subjects exposed to, actively infected with, or recovered from COVID-19. Samples came from the ongoing ImmuneRACE study (first 160 participants) plus 1,254 subjects from 6 global collaborators. The repertoires were released in a freely available public database meant as a resource for research on the immune response to SARS-CoV-2. A de-identified subject ID, COVID-19 status, age in years and sex were almost always included in the sample metadata. Where HLA class I and class II types were available, the types were taken from metadata supplied by the sample provider, not from assay-based typing. Findings and caveats that apply to the study as a whole: Clinical and demographic metadata were provided uncurated, with the amount varying by source and participant.

For this clone: Its antigen is currently not known. Base qualities are not at hand, and no much larger clone is one base apart.

The immunoSEQ Assay, a bias-controlled multiplex PCR, was used to amplify TCRbeta CDR3 regions from genomic DNA. On the authors' methods: The number of nucleated cells in each sample was estimated from the amplification of reference gene primers within the assay. Sequence reads were collapsed and filtered to measure the absolute abundance of every unique TCRbeta CDR3 rearrangement. For each sample, productive Simpson clonality was calculated by taking the square root of Simpson's diversity index across productive rearrangements. Held by TCRdb, this immuneACCESS table contains in-frame sequences only and omits some clones. Under half of the omission traces to an unresolved V gene where checked; the cause of the rest is unknown. For V, J and clone size, that table is used; D and trimming come from the DNA. This sample gives roughly 100,000 clones in total; about 88% of them show up just once. In total, the top ten clones hold about 19% of the sample.

Each collaborating institution followed its own protocols to collect whole blood in K2EDTA tubes. For TCRbeta analysis, collaborator samples were shipped as frozen whole blood, as isolated PBMCs, or as DNA extracted from either sample type. Sequenced input: peripheral blood. This TCR was recovered from an elderly woman with acute or convalescent COVID-19.

CDR3 reads: CASSEKNPRWDRSSYEQYF. The DNA is as follows: TGTGCCAGCAGTGAAAAAAACCCCAGATGGGACAGGTCCTCCTACGAGCAGTACTTC. The V gene is TRBV2 and the J gene is TRBJ2-7, and TRBD1 aligns with 8 junction nucleotides. Including the terminal cysteine and phenylalanine, the CDR3 comprises 19 residues. The kept DNA is CDR3 alone, 57 bases in frame from the first base. CDR1 is given as SNHLY and CDR2 as FYNNEI, both from the germline V gene. The germline V and J ends show losses of 2 bases and 0 bases respectively, and no gene match explains 15 bases of the junction.